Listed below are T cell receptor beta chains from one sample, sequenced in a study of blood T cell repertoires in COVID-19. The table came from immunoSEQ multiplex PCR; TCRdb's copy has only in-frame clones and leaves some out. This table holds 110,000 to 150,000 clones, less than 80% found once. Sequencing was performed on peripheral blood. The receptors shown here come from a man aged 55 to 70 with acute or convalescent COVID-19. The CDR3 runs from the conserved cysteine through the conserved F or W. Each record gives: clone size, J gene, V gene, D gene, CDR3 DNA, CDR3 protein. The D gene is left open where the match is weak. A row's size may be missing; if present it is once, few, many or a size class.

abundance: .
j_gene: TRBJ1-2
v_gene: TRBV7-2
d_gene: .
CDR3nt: TGTGCCAGCAGCTTAGCGGACAGCGGCGGTGGCTACACCTTC
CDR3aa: CASSLADSGGGYTF

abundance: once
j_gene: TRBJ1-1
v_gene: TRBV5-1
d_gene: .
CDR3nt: TGCGCCAGCAGCCTGGAAGAGTACCGAACTGAAGCTTTCTTT
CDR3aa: CASSLEEYRTEAFF

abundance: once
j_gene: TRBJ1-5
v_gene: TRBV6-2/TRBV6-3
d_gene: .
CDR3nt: TGTGCCAGCAGTTACTCGAACAGGGTCGGTCAGCCCCAGCATTTT
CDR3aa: CASSYSNRVGQPQHF

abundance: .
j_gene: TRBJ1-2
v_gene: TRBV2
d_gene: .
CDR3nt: TGTGCCAGCAGCCCAGACAATAACTATGGCTACACCTTC
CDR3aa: CASSPDNNYGYTF

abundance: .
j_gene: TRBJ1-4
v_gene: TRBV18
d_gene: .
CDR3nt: TGTGCCAGCTCGAAGGACAGACCTAATGAAAAACTGTTTTTT
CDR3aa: CASSKDRPNEKLFF

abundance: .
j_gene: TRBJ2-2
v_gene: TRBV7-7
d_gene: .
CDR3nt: TGTGCTAGCAGCCCTGACAGGATTAACACCGGGGAGCTGTTTTTT
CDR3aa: CASSPDRINTGELFF

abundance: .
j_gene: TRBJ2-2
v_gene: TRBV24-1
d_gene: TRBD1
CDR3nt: TGTGCCACCAGCGACGGACAGGGGGTGACCGGGGAGCTGTTTTTT
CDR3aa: CATSDGQGVTGELFF

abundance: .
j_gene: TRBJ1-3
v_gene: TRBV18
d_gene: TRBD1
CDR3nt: TGTGCCAGCTCACCGGCTGGGACAGGGGGAAACACCATATATTTT
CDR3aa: CASSPAGTGGNTIYF

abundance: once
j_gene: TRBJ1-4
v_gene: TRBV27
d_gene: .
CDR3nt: TGTGCCAGCAGTTTACCAGGCAGGAATGAAAAACTGTTTTTT
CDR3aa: CASSLPGRNEKLFF

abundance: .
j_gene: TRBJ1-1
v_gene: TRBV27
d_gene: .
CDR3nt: TGTGCCAGCAAGTTTCAGGGCGCCCACACTGAAGCTTTCTTT
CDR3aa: CASKFQGAHTEAFF

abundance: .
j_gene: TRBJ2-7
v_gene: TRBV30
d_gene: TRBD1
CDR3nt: TGTGCCTGGAGTTTCAAAGGGACAGGGGTGAGGTACGAGCAGTACTTC
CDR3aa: CAWSFKGTGVRYEQYF

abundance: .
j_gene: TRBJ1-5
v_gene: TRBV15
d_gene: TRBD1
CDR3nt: TGTGCCACCAGCAGCCCACCAGGGGGACTTAGCAATCAGCCCCAGCATTTT
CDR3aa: CATSSPPGGLSNQPQHF

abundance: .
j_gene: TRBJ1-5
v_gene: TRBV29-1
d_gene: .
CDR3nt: TGCAGCGTCTCCCACAGGGATGATCAGCCCCAGCATTTT
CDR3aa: CSVSHRDDQPQHF

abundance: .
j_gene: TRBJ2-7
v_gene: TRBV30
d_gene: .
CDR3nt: TGTGCCTGGAAAGGACAGCTGAGCTCCTACGAGCAGTACTTC
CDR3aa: CAWKGQLSSYEQYF

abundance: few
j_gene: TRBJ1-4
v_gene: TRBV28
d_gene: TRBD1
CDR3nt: TGTGCCAGCAGTTTCGGGACAGGGACTGAAAAACTGTTTTTT
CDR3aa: CASSFGTGTEKLFF

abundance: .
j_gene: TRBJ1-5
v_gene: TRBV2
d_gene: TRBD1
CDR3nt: TGTGCCAGCAGTGAAGCCGGCAGGGGGCTTCAGCCCCAGCATTTT
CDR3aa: CASSEAGRGLQPQHF

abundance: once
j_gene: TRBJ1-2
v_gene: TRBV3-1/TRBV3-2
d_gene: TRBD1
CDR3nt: TGTGCCAGCAGCCCCGGACAGGGGGGGTTTGGCTACACCTTC
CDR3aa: CASSPGQGGFGYTF

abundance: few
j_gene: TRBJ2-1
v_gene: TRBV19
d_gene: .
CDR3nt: TGTGCCAGTAGTAACCAGGGGACCGACAATGAGCAGTTCTTC
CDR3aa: CASSNQGTDNEQFF

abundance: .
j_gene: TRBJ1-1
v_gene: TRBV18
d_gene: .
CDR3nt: TGTGCCAGCTCACCTGCCCCTCCAGGTGGCACTGAAGCTTTCTTT
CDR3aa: CASSPAPPGGTEAFF

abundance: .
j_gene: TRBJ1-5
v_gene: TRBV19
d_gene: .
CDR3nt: TGTGCCAGTAGTATAGGACAGAGCAATCAGCCCCAGCATTTT
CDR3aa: CASSIGQSNQPQHF

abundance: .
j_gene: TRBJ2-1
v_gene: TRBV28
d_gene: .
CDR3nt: TGTGCCAGCAGCGAGGGGGGACAGCCTAACAATGAGCAGTTCTTC
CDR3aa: CASSEGGQPNNEQFF

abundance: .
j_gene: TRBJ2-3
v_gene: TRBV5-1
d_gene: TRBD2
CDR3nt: TGCGCCAGCAGCCCGGGGGACTACGCAGATACGCAGTATTTT
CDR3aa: CASSPGDYADTQYF

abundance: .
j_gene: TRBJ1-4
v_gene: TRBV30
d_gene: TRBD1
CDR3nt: TGTGCCTGCCCCATAGATCGGACAGGCAGTAATGAAAAACTGTTTTTT
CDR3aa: CACPIDRTGSNEKLFF

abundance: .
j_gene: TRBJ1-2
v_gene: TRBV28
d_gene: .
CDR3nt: TGTGCCAGCAATATTGTAGGGGCCTATGGCTACACCTTC
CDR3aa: CASNIVGAYGYTF

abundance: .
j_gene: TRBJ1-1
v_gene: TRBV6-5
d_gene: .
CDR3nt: TGTGCCAGCAGGTCACAGTCCTCTAACACTGAAGCTTTCTTT
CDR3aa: CASRSQSSNTEAFF

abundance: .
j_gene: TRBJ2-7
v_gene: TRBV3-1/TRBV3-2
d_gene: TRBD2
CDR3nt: TGTGCCAGCAGCCAACAGCGGGAGGCCTACGAGCAGTACTTC
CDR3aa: CASSQQREAYEQYF

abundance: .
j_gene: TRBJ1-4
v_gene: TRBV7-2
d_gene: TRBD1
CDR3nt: TGTGCCAGCAGCTTACAGGGGGTGGCTAATGAAAAACTGTTTTTT
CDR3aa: CASSLQGVANEKLFF

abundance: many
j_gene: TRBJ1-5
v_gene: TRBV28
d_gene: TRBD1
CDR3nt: TGTGCCAGCAGCTCGGCAGGGACAGGAGGCTTTCAGCCCCAGCATTTT
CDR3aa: CASSSAGTGGFQPQHF

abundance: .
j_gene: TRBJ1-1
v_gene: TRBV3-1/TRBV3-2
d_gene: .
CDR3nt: TGTGCCAGCAGCCACGACCCTGGGCCACAAAGGGGGGAAGCTTTCTTT
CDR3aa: CASSHDPGPQRGEAFF

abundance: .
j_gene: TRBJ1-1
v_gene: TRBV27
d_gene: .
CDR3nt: TGTGCCAGCAGTTGGGGATCGACAGCTCGGACCACTGAAGCTTTCTTT
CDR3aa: CASSWGSTARTTEAFF

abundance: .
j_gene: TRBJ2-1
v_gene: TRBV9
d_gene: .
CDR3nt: TGTGCCAGCAGCCTCAGAGGGGGAGGGGGATACAATGAGCAGTTCTTC
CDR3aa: CASSLRGGGGYNEQFF

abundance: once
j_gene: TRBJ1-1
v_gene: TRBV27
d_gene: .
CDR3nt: TGTGCCAGCAGTTTATCCCCCAGAGGGTACACTGAAGCTTTCTTT
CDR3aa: CASSLSPRGYTEAFF

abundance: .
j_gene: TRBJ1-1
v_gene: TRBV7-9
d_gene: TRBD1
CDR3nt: TGTGCCAGCAGCTCGCGAGGGGGCATTCAAGCTTTCTTT
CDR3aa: CASSSRGGIQAFF

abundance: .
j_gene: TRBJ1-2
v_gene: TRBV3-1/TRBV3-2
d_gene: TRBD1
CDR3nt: TGTGCCAGCAGCCTCCGGAGGGACAGTCTTTCTTCTGGCTACACCTTC
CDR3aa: CASSLRRDSLSSGYTF

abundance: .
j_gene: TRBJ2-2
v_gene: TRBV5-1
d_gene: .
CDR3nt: TGCGCCAGCAGCTTGCGGGAGCTCGAGGAGCTGTTTTTT
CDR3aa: CASSLRELEELFF

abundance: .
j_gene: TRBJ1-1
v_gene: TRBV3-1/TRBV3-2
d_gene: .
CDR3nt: TGTGCCAGCAGCCAAGAGAGGCCAGGGGATTTCTTCATGAACACTGAAGCTTTCTTT
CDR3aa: CASSQERPGDFFMNTEAFF

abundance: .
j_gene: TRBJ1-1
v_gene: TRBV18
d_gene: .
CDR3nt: TGTGCCAGCTCACCGTCCAGGGTGGGAAACACTGAAGCTTTCTTT
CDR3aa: CASSPSRVGNTEAFF

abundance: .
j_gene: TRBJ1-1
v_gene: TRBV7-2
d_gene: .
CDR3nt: TGTGCCAGCAGCCCCCAACAGGGCCTGAACACTGAAGCTTTCTTT
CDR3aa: CASSPQQGLNTEAFF

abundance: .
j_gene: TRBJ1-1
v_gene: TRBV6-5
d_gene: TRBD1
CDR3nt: TGTGCCAGCAGTTACCGCTTAAATTCAGGGGGCACTGAAGCTTTCTTT
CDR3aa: CASSYRLNSGGTEAFF

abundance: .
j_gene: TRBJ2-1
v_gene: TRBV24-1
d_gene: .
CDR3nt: TGTGCCACCAGTGATGTCCGGGACATTTACAATGAGCAGTTCTTC
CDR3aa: CATSDVRDIYNEQFF

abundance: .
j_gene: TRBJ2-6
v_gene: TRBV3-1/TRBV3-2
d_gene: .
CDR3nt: TGTGCCAGCAGCCAAGATGCAGCCCTAGTCGGTGGGGCCAACGTCCTGACTTTC
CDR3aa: CASSQDAALVGGANVLTF

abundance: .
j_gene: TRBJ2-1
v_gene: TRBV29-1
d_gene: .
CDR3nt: TGCAGCGACCAGCAGGGGGGCCCTGAGCAGTTCTTC
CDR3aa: CSDQQGGPEQFF

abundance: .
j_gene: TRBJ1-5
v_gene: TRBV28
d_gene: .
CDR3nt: TGTGCCAGCAGTCAGGTTGGGGGGTTCGGCAATCAGCCCCAGCATTTT
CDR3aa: CASSQVGGFGNQPQHF

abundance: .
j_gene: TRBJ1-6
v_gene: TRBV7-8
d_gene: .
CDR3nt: TGTGCCAGCAGCTCGGGGGCGGGGGGGAATTCACCCCTCCACTTT
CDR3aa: CASSSGAGGNSPLHF

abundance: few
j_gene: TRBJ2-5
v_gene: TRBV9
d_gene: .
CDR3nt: TGTGCCAGCAGCCCCCGGGACAACGACGGAGTCATGGAGACCCAGTACTTC
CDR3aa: CASSPRDNDGVMETQYF

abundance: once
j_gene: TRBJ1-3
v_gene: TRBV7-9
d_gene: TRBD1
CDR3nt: TGTGCCAGCAGCACCGGGACAGGGGCTTTTTTTCGCTCTGGAAACACCATATATTTT
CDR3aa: CASSTGTGAFFRSGNTIYF

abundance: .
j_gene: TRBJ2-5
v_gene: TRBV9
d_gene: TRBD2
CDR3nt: TGTGCCAGCAGCGCCCACGCCGGACTAGCAAATTTCGTGACCCAGTACTTC
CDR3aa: CASSAHAGLANFVTQYF

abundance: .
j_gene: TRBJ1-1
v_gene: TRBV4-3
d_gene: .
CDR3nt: TGCGCCAGCAGCCAAGTAGGGGTTACTGAAGCTTTCTTT
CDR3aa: CASSQVGVTEAFF

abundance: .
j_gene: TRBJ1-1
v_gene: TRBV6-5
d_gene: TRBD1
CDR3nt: TGTGCCAGCAGCCGACAGGGCAACACTGAAGCTTTCTTT
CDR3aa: CASSRQGNTEAFF

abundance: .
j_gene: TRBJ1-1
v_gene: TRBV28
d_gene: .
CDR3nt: TGTGCCAGCACCTCTCTTGTCAGCACTGAAGCTTTCTTT
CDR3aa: CASTSLVSTEAFF

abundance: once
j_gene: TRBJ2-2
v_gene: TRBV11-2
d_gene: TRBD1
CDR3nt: TGTGCCAGCAGCTTGCAGCCAAGGACAGGGTCGGTTGAGGAGCTGTTTTTT
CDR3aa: CASSLQPRTGSVEELFF

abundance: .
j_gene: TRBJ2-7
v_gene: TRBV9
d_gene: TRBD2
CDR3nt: TGTGCCAGCAGCGCCCGGGGGGAGAGGTCCTACGAGCAGTACTTC
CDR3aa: CASSARGERSYEQYF

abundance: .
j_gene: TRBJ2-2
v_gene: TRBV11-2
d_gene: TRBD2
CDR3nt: TGTGCCAGCAGCTCCGAGGCGGGAGTTTACACCGGGGAGCTGTTTTTT
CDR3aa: CASSSEAGVYTGELFF

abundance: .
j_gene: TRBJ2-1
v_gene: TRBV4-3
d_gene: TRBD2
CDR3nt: TGCGCCAGCAGCCAAGATCGGGCGGGAGTACTAGCTGAGCAGTTCTTC
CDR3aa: CASSQDRAGVLAEQFF

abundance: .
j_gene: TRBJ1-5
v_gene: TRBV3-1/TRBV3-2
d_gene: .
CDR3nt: TGTGCCAGCAGCCAAGGAGGGATCTATAGCAATCAGCCCCAGCATTTT
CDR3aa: CASSQGGIYSNQPQHF

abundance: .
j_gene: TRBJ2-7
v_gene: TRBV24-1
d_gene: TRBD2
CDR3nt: TGTGCCACCAGTGACCCTAACCCAGCGGGAGTCCACGAGCAGTACTTC
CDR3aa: CATSDPNPAGVHEQYF

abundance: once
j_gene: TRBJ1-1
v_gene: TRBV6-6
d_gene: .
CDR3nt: TGTGCCAGCAGTTCCTCGGGGGGTGGAGGGGACACTGAAGCTTTCTTT
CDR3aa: CASSSSGGGGDTEAFF

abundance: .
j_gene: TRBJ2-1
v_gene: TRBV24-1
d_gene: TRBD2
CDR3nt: TGTGCCACCAGTGATCCCTTTAGCGGGAGCGCCTACAATGAGCAGTTCTTC
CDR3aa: CATSDPFSGSAYNEQFF

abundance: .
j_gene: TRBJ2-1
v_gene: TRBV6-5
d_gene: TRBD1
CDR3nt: TGTGCCAGCAGTACGGGACAGAACAATGAGCAGTTCTTC
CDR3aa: CASSTGQNNEQFF